This entry concerns a single T cell receptor (beta chain). Its antigen is not identified. The record originates from a study of cytomegalovirus exposure and HLA in healthy donors. Between the trimmed V and J ends, which lost 5 bases and 6 bases, there was a span of 13 bases. The CDR3 is 13 amino acids. Germline V gene data show CDR1 as LNHDA and CDR2 as SQIVND (reference sequence). Whole-study findings and limits: Cytomegalovirus association was assigned to over 150 TCR beta chains. TRBV6-2, TRBV6-3 and some other V segments were unresolvable in 87-base-pair reads.

With 60 Vbeta and 13 Jbeta primers, the PCR was carried out. Libraries were prepared by immunoSEQ multiplex PCR; TCRdb keeps only in-frame clonotypes and omits some of them. The sample includes about 200,000 clones, approximately 78% of them seen just once. The chain carries TRBV19 and TRBJ1-2; D is undetermined. The sample comprised PBMCs. This clonotype originated in a male donor in good health and CMV-seronegative. The CDR3 sequence is CASSPRLPNGYTF. The DNA for the CDR3 is TGTGCCAGTAGTCCCAGACTGCCGAATGGCTACACCTTC. The variable domain in full, with the rest retrieved from reference TRBV19 and TRBJ1-2, is DGGITQSPKYLFRKEGQNVTLSCEQNLNHDAMYWYRQDPGQGLRLIYYSQIVNDFQKGDIAEGYSVSREKKESFPLTVTSAQKNPTAFYLCASSPRLPNGYTFGSGTRLTVV.